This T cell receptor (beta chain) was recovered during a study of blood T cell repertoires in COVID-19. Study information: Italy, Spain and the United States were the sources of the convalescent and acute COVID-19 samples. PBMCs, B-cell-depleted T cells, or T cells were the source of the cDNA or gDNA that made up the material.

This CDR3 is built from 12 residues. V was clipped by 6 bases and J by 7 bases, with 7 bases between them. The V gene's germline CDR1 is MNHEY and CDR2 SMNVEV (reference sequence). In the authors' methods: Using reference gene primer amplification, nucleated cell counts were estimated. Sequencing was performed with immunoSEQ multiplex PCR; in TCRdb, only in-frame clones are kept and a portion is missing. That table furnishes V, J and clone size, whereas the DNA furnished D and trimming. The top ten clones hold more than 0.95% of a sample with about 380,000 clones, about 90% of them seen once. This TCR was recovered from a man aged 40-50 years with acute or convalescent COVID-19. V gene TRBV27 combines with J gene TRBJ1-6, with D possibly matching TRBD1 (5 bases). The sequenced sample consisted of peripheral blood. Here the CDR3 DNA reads TGTGCCAGCAGCCCAGGGAATTCACCCCTCCACTTT. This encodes CASSPGNSPLHF.